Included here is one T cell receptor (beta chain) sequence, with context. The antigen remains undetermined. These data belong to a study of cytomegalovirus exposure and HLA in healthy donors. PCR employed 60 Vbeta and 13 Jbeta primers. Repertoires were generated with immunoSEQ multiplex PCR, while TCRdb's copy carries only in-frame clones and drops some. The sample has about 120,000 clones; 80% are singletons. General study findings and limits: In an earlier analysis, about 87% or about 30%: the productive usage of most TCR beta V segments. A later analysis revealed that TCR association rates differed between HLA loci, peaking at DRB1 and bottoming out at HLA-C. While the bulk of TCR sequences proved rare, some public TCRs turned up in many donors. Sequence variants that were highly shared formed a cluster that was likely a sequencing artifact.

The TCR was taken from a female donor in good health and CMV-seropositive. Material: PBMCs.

The CDR3 DNA reads as TGTGCCAGCAGCTTGAGGCGGGGGGGCTCCTACAATGAGCAGTTCTTC. Its protein is CASSLRRGGSYNEQFF. The chain couples TRBV7-2 to TRBJ2-1; TRBD2 aligns across 9 bases. The CDR3 covers 16 residues. V was clipped by 3 bases and J by 0 bases; unmatched bases: 3. Germline CDR1 reads SGHTA; CDR2 reads FQGNSA.